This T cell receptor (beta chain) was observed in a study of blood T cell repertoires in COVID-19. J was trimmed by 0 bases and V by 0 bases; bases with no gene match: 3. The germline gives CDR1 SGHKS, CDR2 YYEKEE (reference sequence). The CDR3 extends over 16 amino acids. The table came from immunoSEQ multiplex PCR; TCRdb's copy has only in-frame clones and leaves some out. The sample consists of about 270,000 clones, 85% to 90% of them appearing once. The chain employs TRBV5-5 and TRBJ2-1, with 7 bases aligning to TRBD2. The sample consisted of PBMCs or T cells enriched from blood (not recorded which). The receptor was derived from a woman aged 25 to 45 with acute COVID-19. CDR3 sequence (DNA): TGTGCCAGCAGCTTGGGCAGCGGGACCTCCTACAATGAGCAGTTCTTC. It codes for CASSLGSGTSYNEQFF.